This note documents a single TCR beta chain sequence. The antigen is undetermined. This sample was included in a study of T-cell reconstitution after alpha-beta-depleted transplantation in children. Germline CDR1 reads SGHRS; CDR2 reads YFSETQ. The trim removed 5 bases at V and 5 bases at J, leaving 7 bases unmatched. The CDR3 sequence is 15 residues long. Study conclusions and caveats: Surviving recipient T cells and thymic progenitors underlay high day-60 TCRbeta diversity in some patients. Expanded clones from the graft, numbering several hundred, reportedly supplied alpha-beta T cells about two months after transplant.

Unique molecular identifiers were incorporated into the prepared TCRbeta library. MiXCR was run by TCRdb on the PCR reads, yielding one entry per CDR3 protein. The table records about 290,000 distinct CDR3 sequences, over 9.5% of them present only once. The rearrangement links TRBV5-1 to TRBJ2-1; 10 bases match TRBD2. This TCR derives from a boy in the first two years of life with acute myeloid leukemia, due to receive a stem cell transplant. Material: PBMCs, obtained before TCRalphabeta/CD19-depleted stem cell transplant. The CDR3 DNA is TGCGCCAGCAGATTTCTAGCGGGAGCCCACAATGAGCAGTTCTTC. Protein sequence: CASRFLAGAHNEQFF.